This T cell receptor beta chain was captured in a study of blood T cell repertoires in COVID-19. Study context: Acute and convalescent COVID-19 samples came from the United States, Italy and Spain. T cells, B-cell-depleted T cells, or PBMCs provided the cDNA or gDNA that served as material.

The CDR3 is 14 residues long. In germline, CDR1 is SGHRS, CDR2 YFSETQ. About this clone: The junction shows a germline mismatch at one end, possibly a read error.

As originally analysed: How many nucleated cells were present was estimated from reference gene primer amplification. TCRdb's copy holds only in-frame clones and misses some; the assay was immunoSEQ multiplex PCR. Clone size and V and J calls were adopted from that table, with D and trimming inferred from the DNA. The sample holds approximately 170,000 clones, roughly four fifths seen once. This sequence joins TRBV5-1 and TRBJ2-7; 9 nucleotides align to TRBD1. The sequencing input was peripheral blood. The TCR sequence derives from a woman over 75 with acute or convalescent COVID-19. CDR3 nucleotides: TGCGCCAGCAGATTGGACAGGGGTTTCTACGAGCAGTACTTC. Translated, it gives CASRLDRGFYEQYF.